These T cell receptor beta chains were read from a single sample in a study of T cell responses to AZD1222 COVID-19 vaccine. Assay used: immunoSEQ multiplex PCR; TCRdb lists only in-frame clones, some missing. The top ten clones hold roughly 1.6% of a sample with under 200,000 clones, 90% of them seen once. Here the sequenced sample was peripheral blood, taken on day 0 of AZD1222 vaccination. Receptor source: an adult in good health. CDR3s include the opening cysteine and the closing phenylalanine or tryptophan. D genes are given only for firm matches. Rows may omit the clone size; those that give it use once, few, many or a size class.

TRBJ1-4 TRBV19 - - TGTGCCAGTAGTCCCAGGGGAGGGGTCGGCGAAAAACTGTTTTTT CASSPRGGVGEKLFF
TRBJ2-3 TRBV20-1 - - TGCAGTGCTAGACTTACAGATACGCAGTATTTT CSARLTDTQYF
TRBJ1-5 TRBV28 TRBD1 - TGTGCCAGCGGTGACCGGGACAGGGGACTTTTGAGCAATCAGCCCCAGCATTTT CASGDRDRGLLSNQPQHF
TRBJ1-1 TRBV7-2 - - TGTGCCAGCAGCTTAGCGGGGCCGAACACTGAAGCTTTCTTT CASSLAGPNTEAFF
TRBJ1-2 TRBV7-9 TRBD1 - TGTGCCAGCAGCTTAGGACAGGGGAAAGGCTACACCTTC CASSLGQGKGYTF
TRBJ1-1 TRBV10-3 TRBD1 once TGTGCCATCAGCCCCAGGGGGGGGAACACTGAAGCTTTCTTT CAISPRGGNTEAFF
TRBJ1-1 TRBV11-2 - - TGTGCCAGCAGCTTTTCAGAGGCTGAAGCTTTCTTT CASSFSEAEAFF
TRBJ1-1 TRBV5-1 - - TGCGCCAGCGCTACAGGTATGAACACTGAAGCTTTCTTT CASATGMNTEAFF
TRBJ1-6 TRBV4-1 - - TGCGCCAGCAGCCAAGACACCAGCCAATCCTATAATTCACCCCTCCACTTT CASSQDTSQSYNSPLHF
TRBJ2-7 TRBV28 TRBD1 - TGTGCCAGCAGTTCACCAAGGACAGGGACCTACGAGCAGTACTTC CASSSPRTGTYEQYF
TRBJ2-7 TRBV2 - - TGTGCCAGCAGTGAGAGTGGGCACTACGAGCAGTACTTC CASSESGHYEQYF